The TCR beta chain described here comes from a study of glioma-infiltrating T cells after dendritic cell vaccination. Study at large: Patients received autologous tumor lysate-pulsed dendritic cell vaccination between about 2002 and 2012. Whole-study findings and limits: TCR clonality showed no direct relationship with survival.

Stated time point: after dendritic cell vaccination, including at tumor progression/relapse. Trimming removed 2 bases from V and 4 bases from J, with 6 bases in between. From germline, CDR1 is KGHSH and CDR2 LQKENI. The CDR3 runs 13 residues. Worth noting for this clone: Its target is unknown.

Produced via immunoSEQ multiplex PCR; TCRdb's table is partial and in-frame only. The sample includes 70,000 to 95,000 clones, roughly 84% of them seen just once. The V gene is TRBV18, the J gene TRBJ1-5, with a tentative D call TRBD1 (6 bases). This receptor was obtained from a human donor with glioblastoma. The sample consisted of blood, taken after dendritic cell vaccination. The CDR3 DNA is TGTGCCAGCTCACCAGGACAGAATCAGCCCCAGCATTTT. Its translation: CASSPGQNQPQHF.